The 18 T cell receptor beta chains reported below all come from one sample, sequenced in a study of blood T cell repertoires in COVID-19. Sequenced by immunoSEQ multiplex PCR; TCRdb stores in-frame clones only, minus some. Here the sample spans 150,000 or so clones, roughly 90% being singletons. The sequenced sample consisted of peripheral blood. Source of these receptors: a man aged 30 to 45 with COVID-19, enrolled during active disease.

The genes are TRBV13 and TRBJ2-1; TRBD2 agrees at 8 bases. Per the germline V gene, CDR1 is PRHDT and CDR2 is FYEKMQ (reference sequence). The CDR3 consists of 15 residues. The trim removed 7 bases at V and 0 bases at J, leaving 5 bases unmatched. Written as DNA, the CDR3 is TGTGCCAGCAAAAGCGGGGGATACTCCTACAATGAGCAGTTCTTC. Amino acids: CASKSGGYSYNEQFF.

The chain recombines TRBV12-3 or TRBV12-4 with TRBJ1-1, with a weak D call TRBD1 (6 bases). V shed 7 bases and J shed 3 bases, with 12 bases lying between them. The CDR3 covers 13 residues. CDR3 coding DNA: TGTGCCAGCACCGGACAGACTTACACTGAAGCTTTCTTT. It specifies CASTGQTYTEAFF.

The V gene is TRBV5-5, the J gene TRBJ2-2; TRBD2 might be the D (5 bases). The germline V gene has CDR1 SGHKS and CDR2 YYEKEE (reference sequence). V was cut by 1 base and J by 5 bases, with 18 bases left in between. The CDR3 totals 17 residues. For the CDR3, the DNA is TGTGCCAGCAGCTTGCGAGGGAGCGTGAGGGATACCGGGGAGCTGTTTTTT. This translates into CASSLRGSVRDTGELFF.

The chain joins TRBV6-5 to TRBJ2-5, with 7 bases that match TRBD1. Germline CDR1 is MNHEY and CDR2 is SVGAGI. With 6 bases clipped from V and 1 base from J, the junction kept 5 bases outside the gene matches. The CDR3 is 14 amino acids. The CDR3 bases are TGTGCCAGCAGCCCAGGGACAGCCCAAGAGACCCAGTACTTC. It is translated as CASSPGTAQETQYF.

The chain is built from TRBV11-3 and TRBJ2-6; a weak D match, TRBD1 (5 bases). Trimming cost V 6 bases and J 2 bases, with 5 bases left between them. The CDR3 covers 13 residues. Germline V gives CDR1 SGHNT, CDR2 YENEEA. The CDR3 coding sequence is TGTGCCAGCAGAGGGGCTGGGGCCAACGTCCTGACTTTC. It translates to CASRGAGANVLTF.

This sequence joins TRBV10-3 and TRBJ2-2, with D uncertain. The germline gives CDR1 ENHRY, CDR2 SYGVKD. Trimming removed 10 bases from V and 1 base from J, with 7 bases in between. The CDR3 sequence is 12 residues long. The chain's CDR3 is CATRQNTGELFF. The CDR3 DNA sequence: TGTGCCACAAGACAGAACACCGGGGAGCTGTTTTTT.

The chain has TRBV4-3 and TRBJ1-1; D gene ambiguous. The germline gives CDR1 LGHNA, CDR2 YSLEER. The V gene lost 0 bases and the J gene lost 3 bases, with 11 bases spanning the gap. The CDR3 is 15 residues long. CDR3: CASSQDGEGDTEAFF. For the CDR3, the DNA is TGCGCCAGCAGCCAAGATGGAGAGGGAGACACTGAAGCTTTCTTT.

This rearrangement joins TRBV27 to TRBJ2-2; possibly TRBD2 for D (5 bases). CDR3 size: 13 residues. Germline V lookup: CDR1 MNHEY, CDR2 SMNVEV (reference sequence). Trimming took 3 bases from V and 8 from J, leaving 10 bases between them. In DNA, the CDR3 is TGTGCCAGCAGTTTCTTGGGAGAGGGGGAGCTGTTTTTT. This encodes CASSFLGEGELFF.

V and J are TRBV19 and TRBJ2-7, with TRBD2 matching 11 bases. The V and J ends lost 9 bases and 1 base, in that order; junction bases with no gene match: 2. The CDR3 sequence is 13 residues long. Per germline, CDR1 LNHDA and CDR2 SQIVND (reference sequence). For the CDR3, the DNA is TGTGCCAGCCGGACTAGCGGGTCCTACGAGCAGTACTTC. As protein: CASRTSGSYEQYF.

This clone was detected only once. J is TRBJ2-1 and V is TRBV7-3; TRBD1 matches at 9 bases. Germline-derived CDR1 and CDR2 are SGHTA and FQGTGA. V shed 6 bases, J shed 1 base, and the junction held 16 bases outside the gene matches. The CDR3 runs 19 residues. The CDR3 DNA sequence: TGTGCCAGCAGTTTGACAGGGGGACCCTCTCTTAGTTCCTACAATGAGCAGTTCTTC. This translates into CASSLTGGPSLSSYNEQFF.

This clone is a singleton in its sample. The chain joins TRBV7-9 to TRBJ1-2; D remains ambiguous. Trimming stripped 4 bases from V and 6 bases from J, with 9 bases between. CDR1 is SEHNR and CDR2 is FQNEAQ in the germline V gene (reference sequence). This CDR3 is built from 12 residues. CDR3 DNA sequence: TGTGCCAGCAGCTCACAGAATCATGGCTACACCTTC. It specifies CASSSQNHGYTF.

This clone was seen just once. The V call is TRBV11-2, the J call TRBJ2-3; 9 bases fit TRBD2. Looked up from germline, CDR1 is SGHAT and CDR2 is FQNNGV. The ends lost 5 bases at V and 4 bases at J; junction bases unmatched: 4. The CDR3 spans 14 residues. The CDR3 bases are TGTGCCAGCAGCCCTAGCGGGACTTCAGATACGCAGTATTTT. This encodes CASSPSGTSDTQYF.

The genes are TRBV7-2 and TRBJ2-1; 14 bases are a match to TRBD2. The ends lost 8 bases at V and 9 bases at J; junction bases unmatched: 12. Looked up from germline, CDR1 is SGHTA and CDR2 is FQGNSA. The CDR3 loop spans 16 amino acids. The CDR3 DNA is TGTGCCAGCTGCGATCCCGGGACTAGCGGGAGAGGTGAGCAGTTCTTC. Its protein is CASCDPGTSGRGEQFF.

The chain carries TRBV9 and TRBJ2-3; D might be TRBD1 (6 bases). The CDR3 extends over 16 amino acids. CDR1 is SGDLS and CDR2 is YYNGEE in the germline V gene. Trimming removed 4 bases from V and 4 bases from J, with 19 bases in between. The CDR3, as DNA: TGTGCCAGCAGCCCCGGACAGACCCAAGGGGCAGATACGCAGTATTTT. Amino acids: CASSPGQTQGADTQYF.

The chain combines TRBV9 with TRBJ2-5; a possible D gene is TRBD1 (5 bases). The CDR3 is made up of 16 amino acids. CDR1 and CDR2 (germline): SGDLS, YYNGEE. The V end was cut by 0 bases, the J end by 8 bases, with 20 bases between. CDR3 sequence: CASSVDGQGGGETQYF. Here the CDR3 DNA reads TGTGCCAGCAGCGTAGATGGGCAGGGCGGTGGGGAAACCCAGTACTTC.

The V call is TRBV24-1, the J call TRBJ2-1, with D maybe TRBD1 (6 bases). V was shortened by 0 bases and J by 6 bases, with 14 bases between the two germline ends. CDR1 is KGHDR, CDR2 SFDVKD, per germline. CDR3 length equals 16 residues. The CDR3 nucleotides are TGTGCCACCAGTGATTTGACAGGGAAGGCGCTCAATGAGCAGTTCTTC. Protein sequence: CATSDLTGKALNEQFF.

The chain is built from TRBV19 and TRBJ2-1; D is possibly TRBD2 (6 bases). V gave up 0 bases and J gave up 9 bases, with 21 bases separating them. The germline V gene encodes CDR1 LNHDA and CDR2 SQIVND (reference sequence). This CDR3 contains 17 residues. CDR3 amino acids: CASSIDVGGEGLGEQFF. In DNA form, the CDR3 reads TGTGCCAGTAGTATAGATGTGGGCGGGGAAGGTCTGGGTGAGCAGTTCTTC.

The CDR3 spells CSVEKSPANTGELFF. In DNA form, the CDR3 reads TGCAGCGTTGAAAAGAGCCCTGCGAACACCGGGGAGCTGTTTTTT. The V gene is TRBV29-1, the J gene TRBJ2-2; unclear D gene. CDR1 is SQVTM, CDR2 ANQGSEA, per germline. Trimming stripped 2 bases from V and 0 bases from J, with 10 bases between. The CDR3 is 15 amino acids.